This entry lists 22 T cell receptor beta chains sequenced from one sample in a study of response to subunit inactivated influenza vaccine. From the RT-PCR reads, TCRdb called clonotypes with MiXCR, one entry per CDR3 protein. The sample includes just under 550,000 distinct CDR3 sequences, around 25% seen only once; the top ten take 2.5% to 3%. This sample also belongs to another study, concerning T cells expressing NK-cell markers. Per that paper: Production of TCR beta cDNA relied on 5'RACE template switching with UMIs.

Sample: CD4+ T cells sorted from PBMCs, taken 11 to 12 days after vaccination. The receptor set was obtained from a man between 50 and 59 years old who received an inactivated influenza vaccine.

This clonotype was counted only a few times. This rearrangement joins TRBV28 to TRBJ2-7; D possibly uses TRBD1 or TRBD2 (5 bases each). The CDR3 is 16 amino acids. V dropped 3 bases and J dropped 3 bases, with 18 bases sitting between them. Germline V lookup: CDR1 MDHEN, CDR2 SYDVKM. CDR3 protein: CASSLTPGTGNYEQYF. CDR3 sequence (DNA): TGTGCCAGCAGTTTGACCCCCGGGACGGGGAACTACGAGCAGTACTTC.

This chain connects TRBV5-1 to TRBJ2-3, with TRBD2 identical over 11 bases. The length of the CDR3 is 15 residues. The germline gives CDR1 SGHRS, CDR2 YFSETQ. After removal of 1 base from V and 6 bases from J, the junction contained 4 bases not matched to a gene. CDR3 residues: CASSLRSGGEDTQYF. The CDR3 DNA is TGCGCCAGCAGCTTGCGTAGCGGGGGGGAGGATACGCAGTATTTT.

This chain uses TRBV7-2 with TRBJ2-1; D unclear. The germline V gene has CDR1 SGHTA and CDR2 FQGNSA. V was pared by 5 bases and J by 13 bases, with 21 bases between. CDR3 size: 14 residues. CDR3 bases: TGTGCCAGCAGCCCCAGAAACCAAGGCGCAGGACAGTTCTTC. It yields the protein CASSPRNQGAGQFF.

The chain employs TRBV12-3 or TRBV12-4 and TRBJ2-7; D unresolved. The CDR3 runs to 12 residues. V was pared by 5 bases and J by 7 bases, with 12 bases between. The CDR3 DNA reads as TGTGCCAGCAGTCGCCGTGTGGGAGAGCAGTACTTC. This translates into CASSRRVGEQYF.

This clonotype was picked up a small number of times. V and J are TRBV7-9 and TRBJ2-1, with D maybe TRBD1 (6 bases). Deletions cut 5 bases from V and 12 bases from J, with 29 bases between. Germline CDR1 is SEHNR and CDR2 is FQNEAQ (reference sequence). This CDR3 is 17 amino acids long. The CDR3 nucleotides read TGTGCCAGCAGCAGAAGTGCAGGGGCTAAAGGGGCCTACTGGCAGTTCTTC. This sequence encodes CASSRSAGAKGAYWQFF.

The CDR3 here is CSATGGYGYTF. CDR3 sequence (DNA): TGCAGTGCTACAGGGGGCTATGGCTACACCTTC. The rearrangement joins TRBV20-1 to TRBJ1-2; 7 positions agree with TRBD1. CDR1 and CDR2 from the germline V gene are DFQATT and SNEGSKA (reference sequence). This CDR3 is built from 11 residues. V lost 4 bases to trimming and J lost 4 bases; unmatched junction nucleotides: 0.

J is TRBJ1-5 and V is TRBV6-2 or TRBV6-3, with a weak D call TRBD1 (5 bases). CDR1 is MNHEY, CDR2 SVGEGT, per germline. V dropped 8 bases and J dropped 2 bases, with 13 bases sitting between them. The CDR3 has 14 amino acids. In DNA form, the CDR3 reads TGTGCCAGCGGCCCCGGGGGTGGCAATCAGCCCCAGCATTTT. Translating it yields CASGPGGGNQPQHF.

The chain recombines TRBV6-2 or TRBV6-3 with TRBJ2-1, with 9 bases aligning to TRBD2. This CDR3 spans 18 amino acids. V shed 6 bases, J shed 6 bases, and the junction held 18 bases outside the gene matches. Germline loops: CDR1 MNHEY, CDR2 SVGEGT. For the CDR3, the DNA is TGTGCCAGCAGCCTACCAACCCCATTGCGGGGGGGGCGCAATGAGCAGTTCTTC. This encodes CASSLPTPLRGGRNEQFF.

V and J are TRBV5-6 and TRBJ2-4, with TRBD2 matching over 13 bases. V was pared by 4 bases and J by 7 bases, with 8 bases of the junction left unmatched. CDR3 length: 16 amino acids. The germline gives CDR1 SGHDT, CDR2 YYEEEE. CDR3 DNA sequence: TGTGCCAGCAGCGCCACTAGCGGGGGGGCTAGGAACATTCAGTACTTC. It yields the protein CASSATSGGARNIQYF.

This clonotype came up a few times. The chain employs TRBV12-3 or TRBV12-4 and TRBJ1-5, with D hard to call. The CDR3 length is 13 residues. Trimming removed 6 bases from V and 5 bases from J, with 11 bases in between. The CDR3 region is CASSLTTDQPQHF. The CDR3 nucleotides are TGTGCCAGCAGCTTAACGACTGATCAGCCCCAGCATTTT.

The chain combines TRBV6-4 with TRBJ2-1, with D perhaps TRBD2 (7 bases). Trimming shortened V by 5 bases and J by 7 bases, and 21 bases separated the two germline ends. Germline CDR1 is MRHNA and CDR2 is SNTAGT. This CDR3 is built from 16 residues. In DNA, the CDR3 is TGTGCCAGCAGTCGGGATCGGGGGGCCGGTATGAATGAGCAGTTCTTC. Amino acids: CASSRDRGAGMNEQFF.

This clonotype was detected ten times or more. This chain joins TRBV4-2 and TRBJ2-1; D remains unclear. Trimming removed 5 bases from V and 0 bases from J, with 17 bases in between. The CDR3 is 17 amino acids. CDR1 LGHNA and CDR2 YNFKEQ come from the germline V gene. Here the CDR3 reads CASSRLEPKSSYNEQFF. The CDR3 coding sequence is TGTGCCAGCAGCAGATTGGAGCCGAAGAGCTCCTACAATGAGCAGTTCTTC.

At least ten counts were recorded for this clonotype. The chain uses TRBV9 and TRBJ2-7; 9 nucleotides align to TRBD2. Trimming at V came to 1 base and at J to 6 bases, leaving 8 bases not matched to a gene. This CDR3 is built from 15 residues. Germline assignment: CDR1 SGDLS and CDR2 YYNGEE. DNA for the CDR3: TGTGCCAGCAGCGTACTCAGCGGGGGGTTTGGCGAGCAGTACTTC. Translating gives CASSVLSGGFGEQYF.

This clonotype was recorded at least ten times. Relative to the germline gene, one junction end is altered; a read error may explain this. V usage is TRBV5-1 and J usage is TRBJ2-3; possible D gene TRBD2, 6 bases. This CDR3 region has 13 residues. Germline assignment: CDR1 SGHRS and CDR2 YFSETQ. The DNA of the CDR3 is TGTGCCAGCAGCTTGGGGACTACAGATACGCAGTATTTT. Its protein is CASSLGTTDTQYF. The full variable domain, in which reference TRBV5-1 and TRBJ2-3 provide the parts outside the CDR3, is KAGVTQTPRYLIKTRGQQVTLSCSPISGHRSVSWYQQTPGQGLQFLFEYFSETQRNKGNFPGRFSGRQFSNSRSEMNVSTLELGDSALYLCASSLGTTDTQYFGPGTRLTVL.

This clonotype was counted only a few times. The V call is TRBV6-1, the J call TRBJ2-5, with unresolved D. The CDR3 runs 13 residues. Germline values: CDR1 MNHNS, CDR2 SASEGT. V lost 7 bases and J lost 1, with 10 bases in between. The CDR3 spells CASKRNPQETQYF. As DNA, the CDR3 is TGTGCCAGCAAGAGAAATCCCCAAGAGACCCAGTACTTC.

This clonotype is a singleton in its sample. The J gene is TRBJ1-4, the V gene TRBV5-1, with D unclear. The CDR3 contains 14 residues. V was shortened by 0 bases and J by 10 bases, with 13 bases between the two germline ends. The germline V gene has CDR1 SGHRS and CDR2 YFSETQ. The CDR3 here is CASSLELGFGKLFF. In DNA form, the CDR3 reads TGCGCCAGCAGCTTGGAACTGGGGTTTGGAAAACTGTTTTTT.

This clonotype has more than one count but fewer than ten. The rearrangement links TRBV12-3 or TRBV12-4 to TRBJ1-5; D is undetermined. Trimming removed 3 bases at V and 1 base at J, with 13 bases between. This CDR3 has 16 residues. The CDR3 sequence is CASSFGPGGSNQPQHF. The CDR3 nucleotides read TGTGCCAGCAGTTTCGGACCAGGAGGAAGCAATCAGCCCCAGCATTTT.

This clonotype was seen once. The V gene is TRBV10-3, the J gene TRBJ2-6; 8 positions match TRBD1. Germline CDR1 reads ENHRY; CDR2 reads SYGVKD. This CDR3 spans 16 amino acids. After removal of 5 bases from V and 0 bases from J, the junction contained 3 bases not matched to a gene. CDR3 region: CAISSQGDSGANVLTF. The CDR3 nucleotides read TGTGCCATCAGTTCACAGGGGGACTCTGGGGCCAACGTCCTGACTTTC.

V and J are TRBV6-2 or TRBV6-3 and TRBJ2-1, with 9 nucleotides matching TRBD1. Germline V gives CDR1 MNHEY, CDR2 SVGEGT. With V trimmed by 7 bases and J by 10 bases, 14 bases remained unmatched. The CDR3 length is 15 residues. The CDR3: CASTQGQGISREQFF. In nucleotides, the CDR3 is TGTGCCAGCACCCAGGGACAGGGAATATCACGCGAGCAGTTCTTC.

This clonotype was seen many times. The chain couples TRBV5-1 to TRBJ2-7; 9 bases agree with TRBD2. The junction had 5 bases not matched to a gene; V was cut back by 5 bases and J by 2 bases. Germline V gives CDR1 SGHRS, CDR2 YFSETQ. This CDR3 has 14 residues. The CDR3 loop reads CASRTASGTYEQYF. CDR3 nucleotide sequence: TGCGCCAGCAGAACGGCTAGCGGGACCTACGAGCAGTACTTC.

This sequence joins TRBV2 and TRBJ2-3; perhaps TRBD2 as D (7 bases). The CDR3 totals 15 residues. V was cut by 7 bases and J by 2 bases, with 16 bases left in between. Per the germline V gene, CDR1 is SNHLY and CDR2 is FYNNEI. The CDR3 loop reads CASNRGGGLTDTQYF. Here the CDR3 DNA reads TGTGCCAGCAATAGGGGAGGGGGTCTCACAGATACGCAGTATTTT.

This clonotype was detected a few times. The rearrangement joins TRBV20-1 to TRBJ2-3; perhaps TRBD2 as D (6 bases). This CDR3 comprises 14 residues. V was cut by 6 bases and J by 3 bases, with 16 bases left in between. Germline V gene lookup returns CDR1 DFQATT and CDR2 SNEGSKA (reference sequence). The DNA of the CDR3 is TGCAGTGCCCGACTGCGGAGGGCGACAGATACGCAGTATTTT. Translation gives CSARLRRATDTQYF.